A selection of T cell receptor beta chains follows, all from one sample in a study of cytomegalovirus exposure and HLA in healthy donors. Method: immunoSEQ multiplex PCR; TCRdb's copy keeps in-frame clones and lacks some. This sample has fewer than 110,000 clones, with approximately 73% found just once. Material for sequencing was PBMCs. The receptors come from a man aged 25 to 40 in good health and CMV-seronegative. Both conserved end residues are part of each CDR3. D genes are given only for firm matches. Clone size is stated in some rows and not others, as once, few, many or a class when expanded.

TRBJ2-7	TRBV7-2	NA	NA	CASSRDFHEQYF	TGTGCCAGCAGCCGGGACTTTCACGAGCAGTACTTC
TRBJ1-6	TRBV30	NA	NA	CAWDSSYNSPLHF	TGTGCCTGGGACAGCTCCTATAATTCACCCCTCCACTTT
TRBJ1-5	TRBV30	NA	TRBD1	CAWRPTGRNQPQHF	TGTGCCTGGAGGCCGACAGGGCGGAATCAGCCCCAGCATTTT
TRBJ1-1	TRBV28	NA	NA	CASLPGGGTEAFF	TGTGCCAGCCTCCCCGGGGGTGGCACTGAAGCTTTCTTT
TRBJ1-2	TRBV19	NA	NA	CASSSGNGYTF	TGTGCCAGTAGTTCGGGGAATGGCTACACCTTC
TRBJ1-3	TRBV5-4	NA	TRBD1	CASSWGTGAGNTIYF	TGTGCCAGCAGCTGGGGGACAGGAGCTGGAAACACCATATATTTT
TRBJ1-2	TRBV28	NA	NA	CASSWGGNYGYTF	TGTGCCAGCAGTTGGGGGGGGAACTATGGCTACACCTTC
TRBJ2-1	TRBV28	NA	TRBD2	CASSLTGGRDNEQFF	TGTGCCAGCAGTTTGACGGGAGGGCGGGATAATGAGCAGTTCTTC
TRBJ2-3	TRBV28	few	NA	CASSSPLSGGFTDTQYF	TGTGCCAGCAGTTCCCCCCTAAGTGGGGGGTTCACAGATACGCAGTATTTT
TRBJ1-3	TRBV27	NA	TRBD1	CASNPWDSRGVKSSGNTIYF	TGTGCCAGCAATCCCTGGGACAGTAGGGGGGTCAAAAGCTCTGGAAACACCATATATTTT
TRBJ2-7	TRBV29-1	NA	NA	CSVATRTDEQYF	TGCAGCGTGGCGACTAGGACGGACGAGCAGTACTTC
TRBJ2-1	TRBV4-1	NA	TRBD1	CASSYEPGQTNNEQFF	TGCGCCAGCAGCTACGAACCGGGACAGACAAACAATGAGCAGTTCTTC
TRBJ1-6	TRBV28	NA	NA	CASSFREKGRPLHF	TGTGCCAGCAGTTTCCGGGAGAAAGGAAGGCCCCTCCACTTT
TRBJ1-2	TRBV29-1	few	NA	CSAGGAGGYTF	TGCAGCGCCGGGGGGGCGGGTGGCTACACCTTC
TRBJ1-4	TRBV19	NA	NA	CASSSDSLREKLFF	TGTGCCAGTAGTTCGGACAGTCTCCGTGAAAAACTGTTTTTT
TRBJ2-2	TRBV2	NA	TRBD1	CASSKDRGLGTGELFF	TGTGCCAGCAGTAAAGACAGGGGGCTAGGCACCGGGGAGCTGTTTTTT
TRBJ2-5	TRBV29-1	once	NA	CSVVAGGETQYF	TGCAGCGTTGTGGCAGGAGGGGAGACCCAGTACTTC
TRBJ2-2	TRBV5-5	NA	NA	CASSLDTGELFF	TGTGCCAGCAGCTTGGATACTGGGGAGCTGTTTTTT
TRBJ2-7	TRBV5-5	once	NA	CASSFRQAYEQYF	TGTGCCAGCAGCTTTAGGCAGGCCTACGAGCAGTACTTC
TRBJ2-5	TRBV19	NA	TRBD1	CASRDSKETQYF	TGTGCCAGCCGGGACAGCAAAGAGACCCAGTACTTC
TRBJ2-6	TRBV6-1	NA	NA	CASSGTSGANVLTF	TGTGCCAGCAGTGGGACATCTGGGGCCAACGTCCTGACTTTC